This record covers a single T cell receptor (beta chain). TCRdb keeps only in-frame clones here, not all; method: immunoSEQ multiplex PCR. Of around 42,000 clones listed, approximately 84% are singletons. This entry belongs to a study of blood T cell repertoires in COVID-19. Study-level background: There were acute and convalescent COVID-19 samples, and they came from the United States, Italy and Spain.

After removal of 1 base from V and 7 bases from J, the junction contained 9 bases not matched to a gene. Germline CDR1 and CDR2: GTSNPN and SVGIG (reference sequence). The CDR3 is 17 amino acids. The source of this sequence is an older woman in a cohort sampled during active COVID-19. This rearrangement joins TRBV30 to TRBJ2-1, with 14 bases that match TRBD2. Sequencing used peripheral blood. CDR3: CAWSGGTSGRFGNEQFF. Here the CDR3 DNA reads TGTGCCTGGAGTGGGGGGACTAGCGGGAGATTTGGGAATGAGCAGTTCTTC.